This T cell receptor beta chain originates from a study of radiation and T cells in renal cell carcinoma. Regarding this clone: What it recognizes is unknown.

The V end lost 6 bases, the J end lost 0 bases, and 15 bases lay between the germline ends. The CDR3 spans 16 residues. The V gene's germline CDR1 is SGHRS and CDR2 YFSETQ. Time point noted: blood 2 weeks post-SBRT. Regarding treatment: 15 Gy SBRT to primary tumor, nephrectomy 4 weeks later. General study results and limits: Pretreatment tumor biopsies were lacking, so baseline clonotypes are unknown. Top tumor clonotypes rose in blood 2 weeks post-radiation, then contracted.

The assay was immunoSEQ multiplex PCR, and TCRdb's table has in-frame clones only and misses some. The sample records fewer than 90,000 clones, approximately 86% being singletons. The clonotype originates from a woman in her forties or fifties with renal cell carcinoma. The sequencing used blood, collected from a patient whose treatment included radiotherapy and nephrectomy. The chain uses TRBV5-1 and TRBJ2-2, with D uncertain. For the CDR3, the DNA is TGCGCCAGCACGTCCGGTGCGGATCCGAACACCGGGGAGCTGTTTTTT. Translated, it gives CASTSGADPNTGELFF.